The present entry profiles one T cell receptor beta chain with its context. Its antigen remains unknown. Trimming pared 6 bases from V and 9 bases from J, leaving 15 bases between. Germline lookup yields CDR1 MNHEY and CDR2 SVGAGI. The CDR3 consists of 13 residues. Data came from immunoSEQ multiplex PCR; TCRdb stores just in-frame clones and leaves some out. The profile covers approximately 91,000 clones, with approximately 95% appearing a single time and 15% to 20% taken by the ten largest. This sample is drawn from a study of siplizumab effects on memory and regulatory T cells. Notes on the study in general: Alloreactive clones mapping to unstimulated subsets formed only a minor fraction.

V and J are TRBV6-5 and TRBJ2-1, with D tentatively TRBD2 (5 bases). The sequenced sample consisted of CD8+ T cells sorted from blood. This receptor was identified in a human donor in good health. DNA of the CDR3: TGTGCCAGCAGCCCCGGACTCTCGAGTGAGCAGTTCTTC. Its protein is CASSPGLSSEQFF.